These 14 T cell receptor beta chains were sequenced from one sample in a study of blood T cell repertoires in COVID-19. Repertoires were generated with immunoSEQ multiplex PCR, while TCRdb's copy carries only in-frame clones and drops some. The table lists approximately 71,000 clones, roughly 88% of them singletons. The sequencing input was peripheral blood. These receptor sequences come from a human donor in a cohort sampled during active COVID-19.

The rearrangement uses TRBV7-2 and TRBJ2-1; 7 nucleotides agree with TRBD2. Trimming at V came to 0 bases and at J to 9 bases, leaving 5 bases not matched to a gene. This CDR3 region has 14 residues. Germline V gives CDR1 SGHTA, CDR2 FQGNSA. In DNA form, the CDR3 reads TGTGCCAGCAGCTTAGCGAGAGGGACTACTGAGCAGTTCTTC. As protein: CASSLARGTTEQFF. The entire variable domain, with the rest obtained from reference TRBV7-2 and TRBJ2-1, is as follows: GAGVSQSPSNKVTEKGKDVELRCDPISGHTALYWYRQSLGQGLEFLIYFQGNSAPDKSGLPSDRFSAERTGGSVSTLTIQRTQQEDSAVYLCASSLARGTTEQFFGPGTRLTVL.

This chain joins TRBV6-5 and TRBJ1-3; D not resolved. V was trimmed by 3 bases and J by 4 bases, leaving 7 bases between them. This CDR3 comprises 13 residues. The germline CDR1 and CDR2 sequences are MNHEY and SVGAGI. CDR3 bases: TGTGCCAGCAGTTATGAACAGGGAAACACCATATATTTT. Translation: CASSYEQGNTIYF.

The chain joins TRBV5-1 to TRBJ2-5; 7 positions agree with TRBD1. Germline V gene lookup returns CDR1 SGHRS and CDR2 YFSETQ. This CDR3 contains 15 residues. Trimming at V came to 4 bases and at J to 1 base, leaving 7 bases not matched to a gene. CDR3 DNA: TGCGCCAGCAGCCGGGACAGCGCCCTCCAAGAGACCCAGTACTTC. It codes for CASSRDSALQETQYF.

The chain recombines TRBV4-1 with TRBJ2-1; 9 positions match TRBD2. The CDR3 has 17 amino acids. V lost 0 bases and J lost 2; bases outside the gene matches: 5. Germline V gene sequence: CDR1 MGHRA, CDR2 YSYEKL. In DNA, the CDR3 is TGCGCCAGCAGCCAAGACGCGGGAGGGGGCCCCTACAATGAGCAGTTCTTC. Protein: CASSQDAGGGPYNEQFF.

This rearrangement joins TRBV11-1 to TRBJ2-1; possible D gene TRBD2, 6 bases. Germline CDR1 is SGHAT and CDR2 is FQDESV (reference sequence). The V end lost 1 base, the J end lost 2 bases, and 6 bases lay between the germline ends. There are 14 residues in the CDR3. CDR3 in amino acids: CASSLGGTYNEQFF. The CDR3 DNA sequence: TGTGCCAGCAGCTTAGGCGGGACCTACAATGAGCAGTTCTTC.

This chain joins TRBV19 and TRBJ2-3, with 9 bases matching TRBD2. V shed 5 bases, J shed 5 bases, and the junction held 8 bases outside the gene matches. The germline V gene has CDR1 LNHDA and CDR2 SQIVND (reference sequence). The CDR3 is 15 amino acids. The CDR3 sequence: CASSASISGRDTQYF. The CDR3 bases are TGTGCCAGTAGTGCCTCGATTAGCGGGAGAGATACGCAGTATTTT.

This clone has just one count. This chain joins TRBV18 and TRBJ2-7, with TRBD2 identical over 11 bases. V shed 2 bases and J 12 bases; nucleotides not matched to a gene: 12. The CDR3 loop spans 15 amino acids. Germline CDR1 KGHSH, CDR2 LQKENI. CDR3 nucleotide sequence: TGTGCCAGCTCACCAAATAAGCTAGCGGGAGGTTTGGGGTACTTC. Translated, it gives CASSPNKLAGGLGYF.

This clone is a singleton in its sample. The chain uses TRBV4-3 and TRBJ2-7, with D possibly being TRBD1 (6 bases). From germline, CDR1 is LGHNA and CDR2 YSLEER. CDR3 length: 13 amino acids. Trimming cost V 0 bases and J 7 bases, with 10 bases left between them. The CDR3 DNA sequence: TGCGCCAGCAGCCAAGATTTCAGGGGTGAGCAGTACTTC. Protein: CASSQDFRGEQYF.

This clone was seen just once. CDR3 amino acids: CATSAVGGMADTQYF. The CDR3 DNA sequence: TGTGCCACCAGTGCGGTCGGGGGGATGGCAGATACGCAGTATTTT. The V and J genes are TRBV24-1 and TRBJ2-3; 7 bases line up with TRBD2. Germline V gene lookup returns CDR1 KGHDR and CDR2 SFDVKD. This CDR3 contains 15 residues. Trimming took 5 bases from V and 4 from J; bases not matched to a gene: 8.

V gene TRBV18 combines with J gene TRBJ2-7; 8 nucleotides line up with TRBD2. Germline CDR1 reads KGHSH; CDR2 reads LQKENI. With 0 bases clipped from V and 0 bases from J, the junction kept 4 bases outside the gene matches. This CDR3 contains 16 residues. This CDR3 reads CASSPPSSGSSYEQYF. CDR3 bases: TGTGCCAGCTCACCACCTTCAAGCGGGAGCTCCTACGAGCAGTACTTC.

The genes are TRBV9 and TRBJ2-7, with TRBD1 matching over 9 bases. The CDR3 has 14 residues. CDR1 and CDR2 (germline): SGDLS, YYNGEE. J lost 7 bases, V lost 6 bases, and 11 bases had no gene match. The CDR3: CASKGQGQPSEQYF. In DNA form, the CDR3 reads TGTGCCAGCAAAGGACAGGGGCAACCCTCTGAGCAGTACTTC.

The chain's CDR3 is CASNPRLAGGETQYF. CDR3 DNA sequence: TGTGCCAGCAACCCCAGACTAGCGGGGGGGGAGACCCAGTACTTC. The chain combines TRBV21-1 with TRBJ2-5; the table gives TRBD2 as D, unverified against the DNA. TRBV21-1 is described as a pseudogene. This CDR3 is built from 15 residues.

CDR3 DNA: TGTGCCAGCAGCCAGGGGGCGGTTGGAAACACCATATATTTT. It yields the protein CASSQGAVGNTIYF. The gene calls are TRBV3-1 (or the pseudogene TRBV3-2) and TRBJ1-3, with D tentatively TRBD1 (6 bases). Trimming pared 3 bases from V and 3 bases from J, leaving 9 bases between. CDR1 is LGHDT and CDR2 is YNNKEL in the germline V gene (reference sequence). This CDR3 has 14 residues.

The V gene is TRBV5-5, the J gene TRBJ1-4; 7 bases fit TRBD1. The CDR3 totals 17 residues. V trimming: 2 bases; J trimming: 7 bases; junction bases outside the gene matches: 14. Germline V lookup: CDR1 SGHKS, CDR2 YYEKEE (reference sequence). CDR3 sequence: CASSLGDRGGGSEKLFF. The CDR3 DNA sequence: TGTGCCAGCAGCTTAGGGGATCGAGGAGGGGGCAGTGAAAAACTGTTTTTT.